This TCR beta chain was identified in a study of blood T cells in healthy people across ages. Study information: The capture of about one barcoded beta molecule per two T cells was achieved by template switching.

The V end was cut by 3 bases, the J end by 1 base, with 14 bases between. CDR1 DFQATT and CDR2 SNEGSKA come from the germline V gene (reference sequence). The CDR3 is made up of 15 amino acids. Primers used in a second PCR of roughly 7 to 12 cycles were a sample-barcoded 5' primer and a J-beta primer mix. One entry per CDR3 protein results from TCRdb running MiXCR on the 5' RACE reads. The top ten hold 7.7% of the sample, which has around 1,700,000 distinct CDR3 sequences, 28% seen once. The V call is TRBV20-1, the J call TRBJ2-3, with D possibly matching TRBD2 (7 bases). The origin of this receptor is a woman between 25 and 40 years old in good health. Sequencing input: blood. The CDR3 protein is CSASRAGARTDTQYF. The DNA for the CDR3 is TGCAGTGCTAGTCGCGCGGGGGCTCGCACAGATACGCAGTATTTT.